These 13 T cell receptor beta chains were sequenced from one sample in a study of shared clonotypes between healthy human individuals (dated by TCRdb to about 2020). Library generation was performed with the immunoSEQ multiplex PCR assay. The table was pulled from immuneACCESS by TCRdb, which kept in-frame rearrangements only. Such tables lose some clones; where checked, under half of the loss comes from unresolved V genes, and the rest has no known cause. The sample table holds 900,000 to 1,200,000 clones, of which around 78% were seen once. The ten largest account for roughly 0.61% of the sample. Input material: memory CD4+ T cells from PBMCs. Interpreted using the paper, the cell subset or site label stands for: CD45RA-negative fraction. The receptors originated from a man between 18 and 35 years old in good health. Some clones in this sample may be carry-over from other donors' samples.

To note about this clone: Other DNA sequences in the sample encode the same CDR3. The V call is TRBV30, the J call TRBJ1-2; D remains unclear. V was trimmed by 4 bases and J by 2 bases, leaving 8 bases between them. The CDR3 has 12 amino acids. Germline V gene lookup returns CDR1 GTSNPN and CDR2 SVGIG (reference sequence). In DNA form, the CDR3 reads TGTGCCTGGACGGGAGGGAACTATGGCTACACCTTC. Protein sequence: CAWTGGNYGYTF. Drawing the rest from reference TRBV30 and TRBJ1-2, the complete variable domain is SQTIHQWPATLVQPVGSPLSLECTVEGTSNPNLYWYRQAAGRGLQLLFYSVGIGQISSEVPQNLSASRPQDRQFILSSKKLLLSDSGFYLCAWTGGNYGYTFGSGTRLTVV.

The chain carries TRBV11-1 and TRBJ2-5; the match to TRBD2 covers 8 bases. Germline loops: CDR1 SGHAT, CDR2 FQDESV (reference sequence). CDR3 length: 14 residues. Trimming cost V 5 bases and J 1 base; bases outside gene matches: 3. The DNA for the CDR3 is TGTGCCAGCAGCATGACTAGCGCCCAAGAGACCCAGTACTTC. Its translation is CASSMTSAQETQYF. Supplemented by reference TRBV11-1 and TRBJ2-5, the full variable domain reads EAEVAQSPRYKITEKSQAVAFWCDPISGHATLYWYRQILGQGPELLVQFQDESVVDDSQLPKDRFSAERLKGVDSTLKIQPAELGDSAMYLCASSMTSAQETQYFGPGTRLLVL.

The chain joins TRBV2 to TRBJ2-7, with 8 positions matching TRBD1. CDR3 length: 11 residues. Germline V lookup: CDR1 SNHLY, CDR2 FYNNEI. The V and J ends lost 7 bases and 6 bases, in that order; junction bases with no gene match: 2. The CDR3 DNA follows: TGTGCCAGCACCCAGGGGGCCGAGCAGTACTTC. This gives the protein CASTQGAEQYF.

The CDR3 DNA is TGTGCCAGCTCCTACTACTCTAGCGGGAGGGCCATTGAGCAGTTCTTC. Protein: CASSYYSSGRAIEQFF. This sequence joins TRBV28 and TRBJ2-1, with 12 nucleotides matching TRBD2. This CDR3 is built from 16 residues. V trimming: 8 bases; J trimming: 9 bases; junction bases outside the gene matches: 14. Per germline, CDR1 MDHEN and CDR2 SYDVKM.

Concerning this clone: Other DNA variants within this sample encode the same CDR3. This rearrangement joins TRBV5-1 to TRBJ2-1; 8 bases line up with TRBD1. CDR3 length equals 14 residues. CDR1 is SGHRS and CDR2 is YFSETQ in the germline V gene. The V segment lost 4 bases and the J segment 4 bases; nucleotides outside the gene matches: 4. The CDR3 DNA is TGCGCCAGCAGCCTAGGGACAGGATACAATGAGCAGTTCTTC. Amino acids: CASSLGTGYNEQFF.

The chain has TRBV4-3 and TRBJ2-7; D possibly corresponds to TRBD2 (6 bases). V was cut by 4 bases and J by 2 bases, with 15 bases left in between. The CDR3 totals 15 residues. The germline gives CDR1 LGHNA, CDR2 YSLEER. CDR3 nucleotide sequence: TGCGCCAGCAGCCTCTTCCGGGGGTCTACCTACGAGCAGTACTTC. This translates into CASSLFRGSTYEQYF.

The rearrangement joins TRBV5-1 to TRBJ2-3; D is perhaps TRBD1 (5 bases). CDR3 length: 14 residues. Trimming removed 5 bases from V and 3 bases from J, with 13 bases in between. CDR1 and CDR2 (germline): SGHRS, YFSETQ. CDR3 sequence (DNA): TGCGCCAGCAGACCCAGGGTCAGAACAGATACGCAGTATTTT. This gives the protein CASRPRVRTDTQYF.

This rearrangement joins TRBV30 to TRBJ2-7; 7 bases map to TRBD2. CDR3 size: 14 residues. Losses at the gene ends were 1 base for V and 3 bases for J; bases not matched to a gene: 6. Germline V gives CDR1 GTSNPN, CDR2 SVGIG (reference sequence). CDR3 loop: CAWSGGGTNYEQYF. For the CDR3, the DNA is TGTGCCTGGAGTGGGGGCGGGACTAACTACGAGCAGTACTTC. The full variable domain, with the rest looked up from reference TRBV30 and TRBJ2-7, is SQTIHQWPATLVQPVGSPLSLECTVEGTSNPNLYWYRQAAGRGLQLLFYSVGIGQISSEVPQNLSASRPQDRQFILSSKKLLLSDSGFYLCAWSGGGTNYEQYFGPGTRLTVT.

V usage is TRBV19 and J usage is TRBJ2-1; 10 bases agree with TRBD1. The CDR3 contains 15 residues. The trim removed 3 bases at V and 6 bases at J, leaving 5 bases unmatched. Germline CDR1 and CDR2: LNHDA and SQIVND (reference sequence). CDR3: CASSIAGTGVNEQFF. The CDR3 bases are TGTGCCAGTAGTATCGCCGGGACAGGGGTCAATGAGCAGTTCTTC. Full variable domain (outside the CDR3, taken from reference TRBV19 and TRBJ2-1): DGGITQSPKYLFRKEGQNVTLSCEQNLNHDAMYWYRQDPGQGLRLIYYSQIVNDFQKGDIAEGYSVSREKKESFPLTVTSAQKNPTAFYLCASSIAGTGVNEQFFGPGTRLTVL.

The chain links TRBV19 to TRBJ1-5, with 7 bases that match TRBD1. The CDR3 consists of 14 residues. Germline assignment: CDR1 LNHDA and CDR2 SQIVND (reference sequence). Losses at the gene ends were 4 bases for V and 5 bases for J; bases not matched to a gene: 5. CDR3 protein: CASSSVQGDQPQHF. CDR3 DNA: TGTGCCAGTAGTAGCGTGCAGGGGGATCAGCCCCAGCATTTT.

V gene TRBV2 combines with J gene TRBJ2-5; TRBD2 agrees at 7 bases. The CDR3 sequence is 12 residues long. V trimming: 6 bases; J trimming: 11 bases; junction bases outside the gene matches: 9. Germline CDR1 SNHLY, CDR2 FYNNEI. The DNA for the CDR3 is TGTGCCAGCAGCCGGGAGGAAGAAGGGCAGTACTTC. Protein: CASSREEEGQYF.

In this sample, this clone turned up many times. V gene TRBV28 combines with J gene TRBJ1-2; D is perhaps TRBD1 (5 bases). With 5 bases removed from V and 6 bases from J, the gap between germline ends came to 16 bases. Germline V lookup: CDR1 MDHEN, CDR2 SYDVKM. The length of the CDR3 is 14 residues. The CDR3 here is CASSVRGVGHGYTF. DNA for the CDR3: TGTGCCAGCAGTGTTCGGGGGGTCGGCCATGGCTACACCTTC.

The V and J genes are TRBV2 and TRBJ1-5; D remains unclear. CDR1 and CDR2 (germline): SNHLY, FYNNEI. The V and J ends lost 11 bases and 0 bases respectively, with 14 bases between them. This CDR3 has 14 amino acids. In nucleotides, the CDR3 is TGTGCCTGCAATACCGGAGGTAGCAATCAGCCCCAGCATTTT. This gives the protein CACNTGGSNQPQHF.